This is a list of T cell receptor beta chains from one sample in a study of PD-1 blockade in classical Hodgkin lymphoma. The data were produced by immunoSEQ multiplex PCR, yet TCRdb's version contains in-frame clones alone and is incomplete. This sample has under 100,000 clones, with roughly 83% found just once. The source was peripheral blood mononuclear cells (PBMCs), collected at baseline. The source of these receptors is a human donor with classical Hodgkin lymphoma. Each CDR3 is given with its conserved first and last residue. A D gene is named only where the DNA matches it firmly.

D gene	J gene	V gene	CDR3 protein	CDR3 DNA
-	TRBJ2-3	TRBV10-2	CASRGTTDTQYF	TGCGCCAGCAGAGGGACCACAGATACGCAGTATTTT
TRBD2	TRBJ2-1	TRBV27	CASSPGLAGGPGYNEQFF	TGTGCCAGCAGTCCGGGACTAGCGGGAGGGCCGGGCTACAATGAGCAGTTCTTC
-	TRBJ1-2	TRBV5-1	CASSNEHGYTF	TGCGCCAGCAGCAACGAGCACGGCTACACCTTC
-	TRBJ1-5	TRBV4-1	CASSQDGGRAQPQHF	TGCGCCAGCAGCCAAGATGGGGGGAGGGCACAGCCCCAGCATTTT
-	TRBJ2-7	TRBV13	CASSETNEQYF	TGTGCCAGCAGTGAGACGAACGAGCAGTACTTC
TRBD1	TRBJ2-1	TRBV29-1	CSVRRGQGYNEQFF	TGCAGCGTACGAAGGGGACAGGGATACAATGAGCAGTTCTTC
TRBD2	TRBJ2-3	TRBV18	CASSRLAGNFADTQYF	TGTGCCAGCTCACGACTAGCGGGAAATTTCGCAGATACGCAGTATTTT
-	TRBJ1-4	TRBV5-1	CASSLGPPNEKLFF	TGCGCCAGCAGCTTGGGGCCGCCTAATGAAAAACTGTTTTTT
-	TRBJ2-1	TRBV7-9	CASSHSYNEQFF	TGTGCCAGCAGCCACTCCTACAATGAGCAGTTCTTC
TRBD1	TRBJ2-5	TRBV10-3	CAISAGGLSGETQYF	TGTGCCATCAGTGCAGGGGGCCTGAGTGGGGAGACCCAGTACTTC
-	TRBJ2-7	TRBV30	CAWSVGAYEQYF	TGTGCCTGGAGTGTGGGAGCCTACGAGCAGTACTTC
-	TRBJ2-7	TRBV19	CASSTGYYDEQYF	TGTGCCAGTAGTACAGGGTATTACGACGAGCAGTACTTC